This TCR beta chain was documented in a study of glioma-infiltrating T cells after dendritic cell vaccination. This CDR3 region has 15 residues. Germline V CDR1 and CDR2: MDHEN, SYDVKM. V was pared by 2 bases and J by 3 bases, with 12 bases between. The assay was immunoSEQ multiplex PCR, and TCRdb's table has in-frame clones only and misses some. The sample carries 93,000 or so clones, 70% to 80% recorded once. This receptor was obtained from a human donor with glioblastoma. V is TRBV28 and J is TRBJ2-3; a possible D gene is TRBD1 (6 bases). The material was blood, obtained before dendritic cell vaccination. The CDR3 nucleotides are TGTGCCAGCAGTTTACTACCAGGGGAGACAGATACGCAGTATTTT. Its protein is CASSLLPGETDTQYF.